These T cell receptor beta chains were read from a single sample in a study of beta chain features in type 1 diabetes. Sequenced by immunoSEQ multiplex PCR; TCRdb stores in-frame clones only, minus some. The table shows over 150,000 clones, with around 8.5% occurring only once. The specimen sequenced was central memory CD4+ T cells from blood. The source is a young man in good health. Both conserved end residues are part of each CDR3. The D gene is left open where the match is weak. Clone size, where shown, is once, few, many, or a class for clones that have expanded.

V	J	size	D	CDR3	DNA
TRBV7-2	TRBJ2-7	few	NA	CASSLVGQGGTYEQYF	TGTGCCAGCAGCTTAGTCGGCCAGGGGGGAACCTACGAGCAGTACTTC
TRBV19	TRBJ2-7	few	TRBD1	CASTPTGGSYEQYF	TGTGCCAGTACCCCGACAGGGGGGTCCTACGAGCAGTACTTC
TRBV5-1	TRBJ2-3	few	TRBD2	CASSWTSGGGSTDTQYF	TGCGCCAGCAGCTGGACTAGCGGGGGGGGCAGCACAGATACGCAGTATTTT
TRBV9	TRBJ2-3	many	NA	CASSVAPPGSTDTQYF	TGTGCCAGCAGCGTAGCCCCTCCGGGGAGCACAGATACGCAGTATTTT
TRBV4-3	TRBJ2-5	many	TRBD2	CASSQDRGGGEETQYF	TGCGCCAGCAGCCAAGATCGGGGGGGAGGTGAAGAGACCCAGTACTTC
TRBV19	TRBJ1-5	NA	TRBD1	CASKGDRGLWNQPQHF	TGTGCCAGTAAGGGGGACAGGGGGCTTTGGAATCAGCCCCAGCATTTT
TRBV18	TRBJ1-2	few	TRBD1	CASSTERTGGGYGYTF	TGTGCCAGCTCAACGGAGCGGACAGGGGGCGGCTATGGCTACACCTTC
TRBV7-2	TRBJ2-1	few	TRBD2	CASSSGLAGSYNEQFF	TGTGCCAGCAGCTCAGGACTAGCGGGTTCCTACAATGAGCAGTTCTTC
TRBV7-9	TRBJ1-3	NA	TRBD1	CASSSGQGILASGNTIYF	TGTGCCAGCAGCTCGGGACAGGGCATACTTGCGTCTGGAAACACCATATATTTT
TRBV18	TRBJ2-5	few	NA	CASSPPAGRETQYF	TGTGCCAGCTCACCACCGGCGGGGCGGGAGACCCAGTACTTC
TRBV13	TRBJ1-2	NA	NA	CASSPSSGYGYTF	TGTGCCAGCAGCCCCTCCTCAGGGTATGGCTACACCTTC
TRBV15	TRBJ2-1	once	TRBD1	CATSRGGQGVYNEQFF	TGTGCCACCAGCAGAGGGGGACAGGGGGTGTACAATGAGCAGTTCTTC
TRBV7-8	TRBJ2-3	few	NA	CASSLAWRSTDTQYF	TGTGCCAGCAGCTTAGCGTGGCGGAGCACAGATACGCAGTATTTT
TRBV11-2	TRBJ2-7	few	TRBD2	CASSAAPSGINYEQYF	TGTGCCAGCAGCGCCGCGCCTAGCGGGATAAACTACGAGCAGTACTTC
TRBV4-1	TRBJ2-4	few	NA	CASSQGQGAKNIQYF	TGCGCCAGCAGCCAAGGGCAGGGGGCCAAAAACATTCAGTACTTC
TRBV19	TRBJ2-1	many	NA	CASSIGGDGEQFF	TGTGCCAGTAGTATAGGGGGGGATGGTGAGCAGTTCTTC
TRBV5-5	TRBJ2-1	few	TRBD1	CASSLEDRGYNEQFF	TGTGCCAGCAGCTTGGAGGACAGGGGGTACAATGAGCAGTTCTTC
TRBV11-2	TRBJ2-5	few	TRBD1	CASRKGQTFQETQYF	TGTGCCAGCAGGAAGGGACAGACTTTCCAAGAGACCCAGTACTTC
TRBV7-3	TRBJ2-7	NA	NA	CASSRAGNYEQYF	TGTGCCAGCAGCCGTGCAGGGAACTACGAGCAGTACTTC
TRBV7-2	TRBJ2-7	NA	TRBD1	CASSISLGTGGYEQYF	TGTGCCAGCAGCATATCTTTAGGGACAGGGGGCTACGAGCAGTACTTC
TRBV19	TRBJ1-4	NA	NA	CASAGQVNEKLFF	TGTGCCAGTGCGGGGCAGGTTAATGAAAAACTGTTTTTT
TRBV6-5	TRBJ1-4	NA	TRBD1	CASSPQGDYGKLFF	TGTGCCAGCAGTCCTCAGGGGGATTATGGAAAACTGTTTTTT
TRBV15	TRBJ1-2	few	TRBD1	CATSGDRGYGYTF	TGTGCCACCAGCGGTGACAGGGGCTATGGCTACACCTTC
TRBV19	TRBJ2-5	few	TRBD2	CASSTRTSGFQETQYF	TGTGCCAGTAGTACGCGGACTAGCGGATTCCAAGAGACCCAGTACTTC
TRBV7-2	TRBJ1-1	NA	TRBD1	CASNPGTGRTEAFF	TGTGCCAGCAACCCCGGGACAGGTAGGACTGAAGCTTTCTTT
TRBV2	TRBJ1-2	once	TRBD1	CASRNNRGQGYTF	TGTGCCAGCCGAAATAACAGGGGGCAAGGCTACACCTTC
TRBV10-3	TRBJ2-3	few	NA	CAISESIQGSDTQYF	TGTGCCATCAGTGAGTCAATCCAGGGGTCAGATACGCAGTATTTT
TRBV7-3	TRBJ2-2	few	NA	CASSRRRSTGELFF	TGTGCCAGCAGCCGGAGAAGGTCCACCGGGGAGCTGTTTTTT
TRBV27	TRBJ2-6	NA	NA	CASTGTHSGANVLTF	TGTGCCAGCACAGGGACACACTCTGGGGCCAACGTCCTGACTTTC
TRBV5-4	TRBJ2-4	few	NA	CASSSRTQGKNIQYF	TGTGCCAGCAGCTCACGAACCCAGGGTAAAAACATTCAGTACTTC
TRBV4-3	TRBJ1-4	NA	TRBD1	CASSRSARTGGSEKLFF	TGCGCCAGCAGCCGATCGGCTCGGACAGGGGGCAGCGAAAAACTGTTTTTT
TRBV9	TRBJ1-2	NA	TRBD1	CASSVAPGGAYGYTF	TGTGCCAGCAGCGTAGCTCCAGGGGGCGCCTATGGCTACACCTTC
TRBV7-9	TRBJ2-3	NA	NA	CASRPGSTDTQYF	TGTGCCAGCAGACCCGGGAGTACAGATACGCAGTATTTT
TRBV9	TRBJ2-3	NA	NA	CASSVGSFDTDTQYF	TGTGCCAGCAGCGTAGGGAGTTTTGATACAGATACGCAGTATTTT
TRBV18	TRBJ1-2	few	TRBD1	CASSPSGTGDYGYTF	TGTGCCAGCTCACCATCCGGGACAGGGGACTATGGCTACACCTTC
TRBV5-1	TRBJ2-3	many	TRBD2	CASSRGTSGGSTDTQYF	TGCGCCAGCAGCCGCGGGACTAGCGGGGGATCCACAGATACGCAGTATTTT
TRBV9	TRBJ1-1	NA	TRBD1	CASSRKQGSLNTEAFF	TGTGCCAGCAGCAGGAAACAGGGGAGCTTGAACACTGAAGCTTTCTTT
TRBV28	TRBJ1-2	NA	NA	CASSRQYGYTF	TGTGCCAGCAGCAGACAGTATGGCTACACCTTC
TRBV10-3	TRBJ2-7	NA	TRBD1	CAIRRQGPPYEQYF	TGTGCCATCAGACGACAGGGTCCCCCCTACGAGCAGTACTTC
TRBV4-1	TRBJ1-1	few	NA	CASSSQGVGNTEAFF	TGCGCCAGCAGCTCACAGGGAGTGGGGAACACTGAAGCTTTCTTT
TRBV7-3	TRBJ2-5	NA	NA	CASSPRGWETQYF	TGTGCCAGCAGCCCAAGGGGTTGGGAGACCCAGTACTTC
TRBV20-1	TRBJ1-2	NA	NA	CSATRPYGYTF	TGCAGTGCTACCAGGCCCTATGGCTACACCTTC
TRBV11-3	TRBJ2-1	NA	TRBD2	CASSLRGVNEQFF	TGTGCCAGCAGCTTACGGGGGGTAAATGAGCAGTTCTTC
TRBV5-1	TRBJ1-4	few	TRBD1	CASSLQGTTNEKLFF	TGCGCCAGCAGCTTACAGGGGACAACTAATGAAAAACTGTTTTTT
TRBV19	TRBJ2-5	NA	NA	CASSPGLLQETQYF	TGTGCCAGTAGTCCGGGACTCCTCCAAGAGACCCAGTACTTC
TRBV11-2	TRBJ1-1	NA	NA	CASSPQLRGGTEAFF	TGTGCCAGCAGCCCCCAGTTGAGAGGTGGAACTGAAGCTTTCTTT
TRBV2	TRBJ2-1	few	TRBD1	CASRQGSYNEQFF	TGTGCCAGTCGACAGGGATCCTACAATGAGCAGTTCTTC
TRBV30	TRBJ2-1	NA	NA	CACTSFNNEQFF	TGTGCCTGTACCAGTTTTAACAATGAGCAGTTCTTC
TRBV5-1	TRBJ2-7	few	TRBD1	CASSLDPGQGYEQYF	TGCGCCAGCAGCTTGGACCCGGGACAGGGTTACGAGCAGTACTTC
TRBV7-2	TRBJ2-5	few	TRBD2	CASSFQASGGRETQYF	TGTGCCAGCAGCTTCCAGGCTAGCGGGGGCCGGGAGACCCAGTACTTC
TRBV7-3	TRBJ2-5	many	TRBD2	CASSSSSGSGTETQYF	TGTGCCAGCAGCTCAAGTAGCGGGAGTGGGACGGAGACCCAGTACTTC
TRBV7-9	TRBJ2-2	NA	TRBD2	CASGLAGIGELFF	TGTGCCAGCGGACTAGCGGGAATCGGGGAGCTGTTTTTT
TRBV7-9	TRBJ1-6	NA	TRBD1	CASSPGQGSYNSPLHF	TGTGCCAGCAGCCCTGGACAGGGCTCCTATAATTCACCCCTCCACTTT
TRBV4-2	TRBJ2-3	many	NA	CASSRASTDTQYF	TGTGCCAGCAGCCGAGCTAGCACAGATACGCAGTATTTT
TRBV11-2	TRBJ2-2	few	NA	CASSPTPVRGAAGELFF	TGTGCCAGCAGCCCAACCCCCGTTAGGGGCGCGGCCGGGGAGCTGTTTTTT
TRBV7-3	TRBJ2-3	few	TRBD2	CASSLLGGRATDTQYF	TGTGCCAGCAGCTTATTAGGTGGGAGGGCCACAGATACGCAGTATTTT
TRBV7-9	TRBJ1-5	NA	TRBD1	CASSLGQSNQPQHF	TGTGCCAGCAGTTTGGGACAGAGCAATCAGCCCCAGCATTTT
TRBV12-5	TRBJ1-2	NA	TRBD1	CAHRSPRDRVPWLYGYTF	TGTGCTCACCGTTCCCCCCGGGACAGAGTTCCTTGGCTCTATGGCTACACCTTC